A selection of T cell receptor beta chains follows, all from one sample in a study of Ad26.COV2.S vaccination and SARS-CoV-2 variants. TCRdb keeps only in-frame clones here, not all; method: immunoSEQ multiplex PCR. The sample holds approximately 150,000 clones, roughly 88% seen once. Sample: peripheral blood, taken after recovery from COVID-19. These receptors came from a human donor who had recovered from COVID-19. CDR3s include the opening cysteine and the closing phenylalanine or tryptophan. D genes are given only for firm matches. Rows give clone size only sometimes, using once, few, many, or a class for an expanded clone.

J,size,V,D,DNA,CDR3
TRBJ1-5,NA,TRBV2,TRBD1,TGTGCCAGCAGGACAGGGATAGAGGGCAATCAGCCCCAGCATTTT,CASRTGIEGNQPQHF
TRBJ1-3,NA,TRBV7-2,NA,TGTGCCAGCAGCCCCCGAGACTTCTCTGGAAACACCATATATTTT,CASSPRDFSGNTIYF
TRBJ2-7,NA,TRBV28,NA,TGTGCCAGCAGTTTATGGCCCGAGAGGGGGGGCAACTACGAGCAGTACTTC,CASSLWPERGGNYEQYF
TRBJ2-1,NA,TRBV5-4,NA,TGTGCCAGCAGCGAGCTGGGCGGGCCCCTAGACAATGAGCAGTTCTTC,CASSELGGPLDNEQFF
TRBJ2-1,few,TRBV19,NA,TGTGCCAGTAGTGCAACCAATGAGCAGTTCTTC,CASSATNEQFF
TRBJ1-2,NA,TRBV3-1/TRBV3-2,NA,TGTGCCAGCAGATCAGCCGCGGGCTACACCTTC,CASRSAAGYTF
TRBJ1-2,NA,TRBV19,NA,TGTGCCAGTAGTACAGGGGCCGCCGGCTACACCTTC,CASSTGAAGYTF
TRBJ1-5,NA,TRBV19,TRBD1,TGTGCCAGTAGTCCAGTCGGGACAGGGATTCAGCCCCAGCATTTT,CASSPVGTGIQPQHF
TRBJ2-7,once,TRBV7-2,TRBD1,TGTGCCAGCAGGGCCGGGACAGGGGGCGCCGAGCAGTACTTC,CASRAGTGGAEQYF
TRBJ1-5,few,TRBV2,NA,TGTGCCAGCACCCCGCTCAATAGCAATCAGCCCCAGCATTTT,CASTPLNSNQPQHF
TRBJ1-1,NA,TRBV7-8,NA,TGTGCCAGCAGCTTAGAACAGGGAGGCACTGAAGCTTTCTTT,CASSLEQGGTEAFF
TRBJ2-7,NA,TRBV7-6,TRBD1,TGTGCCAGCAGCTTAGGTCCCCCGGGACAGGGGGTATTGTACGAGCAGTACTTC,CASSLGPPGQGVLYEQYF
TRBJ2-1,NA,TRBV5-1,NA,TGCGCCAGCAGCTTCGGGACGGCCCACAATGAGCAGTTCTTC,CASSFGTAHNEQFF
TRBJ2-3,NA,TRBV27,NA,TGTGCCAGCGGTCCTTCCACCCAGGGCACAGATACGCAGTATTTT,CASGPSTQGTDTQYF
TRBJ1-1,NA,TRBV18,NA,TGTGCCAGCTCACCTAGACCCCCTGGGCAGTTCTTT,CASSPRPPGQFF
TRBJ2-5,NA,TRBV7-8,NA,TGTGCCAGCAGCCTGCCGGAGGGGACCCAGTACTTC,CASSLPEGTQYF
TRBJ2-7,NA,TRBV4-1,TRBD1,TGCGCCAGCAGCCAAGATTGGACAGGAGCATCCCATCTCTTCTACGAGCAGTACTTC,CASSQDWTGASHLFYEQYF